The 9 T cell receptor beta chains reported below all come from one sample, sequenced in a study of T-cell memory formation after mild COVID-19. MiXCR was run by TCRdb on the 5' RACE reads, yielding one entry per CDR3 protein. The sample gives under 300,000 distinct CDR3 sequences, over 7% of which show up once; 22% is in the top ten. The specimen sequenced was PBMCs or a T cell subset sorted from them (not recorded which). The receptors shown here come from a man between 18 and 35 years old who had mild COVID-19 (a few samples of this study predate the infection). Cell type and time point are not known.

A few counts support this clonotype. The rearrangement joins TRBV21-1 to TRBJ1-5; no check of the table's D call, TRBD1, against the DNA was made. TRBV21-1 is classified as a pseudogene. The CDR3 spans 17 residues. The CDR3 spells CASRPGNPKYSNQPQHF. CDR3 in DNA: TGTGCCAGCAGACCCGGGAACCCAAAGTATAGCAATCAGCCCCAGCATTTT.

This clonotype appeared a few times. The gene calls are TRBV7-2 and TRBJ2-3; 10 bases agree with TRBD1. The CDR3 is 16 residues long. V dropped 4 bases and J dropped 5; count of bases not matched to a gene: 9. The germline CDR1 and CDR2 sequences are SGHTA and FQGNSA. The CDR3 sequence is CASSWTGTGVQDTQYF. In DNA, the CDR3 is TGTGCCAGCAGCTGGACCGGGACAGGGGTTCAAGATACGCAGTATTTT.

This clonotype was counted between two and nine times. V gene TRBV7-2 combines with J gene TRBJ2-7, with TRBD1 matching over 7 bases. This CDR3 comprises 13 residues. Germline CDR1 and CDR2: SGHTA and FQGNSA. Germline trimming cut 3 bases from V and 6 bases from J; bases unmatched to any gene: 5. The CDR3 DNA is TGTGCCAGCAGCTTCGACAGGGAGTCCGAGCAGTACTTC. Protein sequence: CASSFDRESEQYF.

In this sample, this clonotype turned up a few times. CDR3 coding DNA: TGTGCCAGCAGCTTAGGGTATGCGGGGGAAGAGACCCAGTACTTC. It codes for CASSLGYAGEETQYF. The chain couples TRBV7-2 to TRBJ2-5; TRBD2 aligns across 7 bases. There are 15 residues in the CDR3. Germline V gene data show CDR1 as SGHTA and CDR2 as FQGNSA. With 1 base clipped from V and 3 bases from J, the junction kept 5 bases outside the gene matches.

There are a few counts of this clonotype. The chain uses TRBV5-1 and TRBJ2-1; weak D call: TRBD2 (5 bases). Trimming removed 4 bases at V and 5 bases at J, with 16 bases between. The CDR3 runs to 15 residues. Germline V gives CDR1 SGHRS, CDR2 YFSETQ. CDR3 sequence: CASSLGNSGHNEQFF. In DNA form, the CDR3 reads TGCGCCAGCAGCCTTGGGAACAGCGGTCACAATGAGCAGTTCTTC.

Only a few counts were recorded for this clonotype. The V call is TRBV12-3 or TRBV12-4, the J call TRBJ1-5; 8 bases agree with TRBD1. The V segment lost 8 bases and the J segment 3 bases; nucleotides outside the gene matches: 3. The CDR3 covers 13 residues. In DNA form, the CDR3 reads TGTGCCAGCGTGGGACAGGTCAATCAGCCCCAGCATTTT. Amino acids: CASVGQVNQPQHF.

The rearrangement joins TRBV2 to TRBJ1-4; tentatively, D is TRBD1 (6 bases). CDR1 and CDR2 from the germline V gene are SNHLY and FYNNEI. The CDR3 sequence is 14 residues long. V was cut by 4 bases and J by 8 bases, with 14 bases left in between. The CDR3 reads CASSVGTGQEKLFF. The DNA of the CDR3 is TGTGCCAGCAGTGTCGGCACAGGGCAAGAAAAACTGTTTTTT. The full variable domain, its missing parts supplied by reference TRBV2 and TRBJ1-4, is EPEVTQTPSHQVTQMGQEVILRCVPISNHLYFYWYRQILGQKVEFLVSFYNNEISEKSEIFDDQFSVERPDGSNFTLKIRSTKLEDSAMYFCASSVGTGQEKLFFGSGTQLSVL.

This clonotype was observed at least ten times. The CDR3 loop is CASSQDPYGGKTQYF. The CDR3 coding sequence is TGTGCCAGCAGCCAAGATCCATACGGGGGGAAGACCCAGTACTTC. The V gene is TRBV4-2, the J gene TRBJ2-5, with 7 nucleotides matching TRBD2. CDR3 length: 15 amino acids. With 0 bases clipped from V and 6 bases from J, the junction kept 7 bases outside the gene matches. Germline lookup yields CDR1 LGHNA and CDR2 YNFKEQ.

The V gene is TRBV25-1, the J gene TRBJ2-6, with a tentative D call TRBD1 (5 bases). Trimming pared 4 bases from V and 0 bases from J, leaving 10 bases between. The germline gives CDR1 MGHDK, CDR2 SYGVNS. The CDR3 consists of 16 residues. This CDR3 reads CASSVLDNSGANVLTF. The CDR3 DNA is TGTGCCAGCAGTGTGCTGGACAACTCTGGGGCCAACGTCCTGACTTTC.